The following is a TCR beta chain sequence with its context. Antigen specificity is unknown. Germline V lookup: CDR1 MGHRA, CDR2 YSYEKL. The CDR3 is made up of 15 amino acids. The data belong to a study of graft-versus-host responses after intestinal transplantation. In the study overall: Every recipient underwent anti-thymocyte globulin induction, then tacrolimus and steroids for three to four years.

Produced via immunoSEQ multiplex PCR; TCRdb's table is partial and in-frame only. The sample consists of 90,000 to 150,000 clones, approximately 95% of them appearing once. Study observations and caveats: There were GvH clones found in recipient marrow, and some of them appeared first in ileum or blood. Among circulating GvH clones, peak levels were associated with early post-transplant declines in HvG clones.

The genes are TRBV4-1 and TRBJ2-5; D perhaps matches TRBD1 (5 bases). The J call is in doubt because the DNA end fits TRBJ2-7 better. This receptor was taken from a human donor who received an intestinal transplant. Sequencing used unstimulated CD8+ T cells sorted from spleen or lymph node cells, obtained before intestinal transplant. As DNA, the CDR3 is TGCGCCAGCAGCCAAGTCGAGAAGGGGACCTACGAGCAGTACTTC. Translated: CASSQVEKGTYEQYF.